The TCR beta chain under discussion was sequenced for a study of blood T cell repertoires in COVID-19. Generated by immunoSEQ multiplex PCR, the TCRdb table keeps only in-frame clones and is missing some. The repertoire holds tens of thousands of clones, more than 75% seen once, with around 13% in the top ten. Germline V gene data show CDR1 as SGHRS and CDR2 as YFSETQ. The V end was cut by 4 bases, the J end by 0 bases, with 13 bases between. The CDR3 loop spans 15 amino acids. The rearrangement links TRBV5-1 to TRBJ1-2, with D maybe TRBD1 (5 bases). The receptor was isolated from a man aged 80 or over with acute or convalescent COVID-19. The specimen sequenced was peripheral blood. DNA of the CDR3: TGCGCCAGCAGCACCTACAGGTTCACTAACTATGGCTACACCTTC. Protein sequence: CASSTYRFTNYGYTF.